This entry features one T cell receptor beta chain sequence. No antigen is known for it. This sample is drawn from a study of vaccination effects on CD4 cells after COVID-19. Scientists isolated CD4+ T cells after a roughly ten-day culture period ended. Produced via immunoSEQ multiplex PCR; TCRdb's table is partial and in-frame only. Among almost 40,000 clones, roughly 82% were seen once, and the ten largest hold about 2.8%. The sequence was collected from a human donor who received a COVID-19 vaccine. The material sequenced was CD4+ T cells from PBMCs cultured without peptide, taken before COVID-19 vaccination.

CDR3 nucleotide sequence: TGTGCCAGCAGCCGGGGCGGCAGGGCAACTGAAGCTTTCTTT. The encoded protein is CASSRGGRATEAFF. V is TRBV7-2 and J is TRBJ1-1; weak D call: TRBD1 (5 bases). Deletions cut 5 bases from V and 5 bases from J, with 15 bases between. Per the germline V gene, CDR1 is SGHTA and CDR2 is FQGNSA. This CDR3 contains 14 residues.